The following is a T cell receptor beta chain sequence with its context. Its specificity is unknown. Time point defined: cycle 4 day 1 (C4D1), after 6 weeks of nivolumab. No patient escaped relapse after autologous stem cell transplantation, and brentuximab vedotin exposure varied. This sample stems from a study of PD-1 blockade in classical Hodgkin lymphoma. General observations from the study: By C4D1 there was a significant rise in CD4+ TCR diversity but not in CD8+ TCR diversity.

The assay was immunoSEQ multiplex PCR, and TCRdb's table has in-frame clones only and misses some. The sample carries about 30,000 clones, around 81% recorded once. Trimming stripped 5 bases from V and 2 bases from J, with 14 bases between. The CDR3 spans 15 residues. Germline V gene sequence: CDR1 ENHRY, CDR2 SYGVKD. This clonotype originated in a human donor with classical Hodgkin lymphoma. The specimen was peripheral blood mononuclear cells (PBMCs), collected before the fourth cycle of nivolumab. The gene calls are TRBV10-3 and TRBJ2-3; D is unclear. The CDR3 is CAISRRTFNTDTQYF. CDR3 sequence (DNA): TGTGCCATCAGTCGACGGACGTTTAACACAGATACGCAGTATTTT.